This is a list of T cell receptor beta chains from one sample in a study of beta chain features in type 1 diabetes. The repertoire was sequenced with immunoSEQ multiplex PCR; TCRdb's copy has only in-frame clones and lacks some. The sample includes about 47,000 clones, 35% to 55% seen only once; the top ten take approximately 0.13%. Specimen: stem cell memory CD4+ T cells from blood. Source of these receptors: a man aged 30 to 45 with type 1 diabetes. Both conserved end residues are part of each CDR3. The order of the fields is CDR3 protein, CDR3 DNA, V gene, J gene, D gene, clone size. A D gene is named only where the DNA matches it firmly. Not every row has a clone size; where given, it reads once, few, many or a size class.

cdr3_aa: CASSLRAGNEQFF
cdr3_nt: TGTGCCAGCAGCTTAAGAGCGGGCAATGAGCAGTTCTTC
v_call: TRBV7-2
j_call: TRBJ2-1
d_call: NA
clone_size: few

cdr3_aa: CASSEQDNQPQHF
cdr3_nt: TGTGCCAGCAGTGAACAGGACAATCAGCCCCAGCATTTT
v_call: TRBV6-1
j_call: TRBJ1-5
d_call: NA
clone_size: NA

cdr3_aa: CASSLSGRAYNEQFF
cdr3_nt: TGTGCCAGCAGTTTATCAGGTCGCGCCTACAATGAGCAGTTCTTC
v_call: TRBV28
j_call: TRBJ2-1
d_call: NA
clone_size: NA

cdr3_aa: CASSLTIGKNIQYF
cdr3_nt: TGTGCCAGCAGCTTAACCATCGGTAAAAACATTCAGTACTTC
v_call: TRBV7-8
j_call: TRBJ2-4
d_call: NA
clone_size: NA

cdr3_aa: CASSLLGTGGSEQYF
cdr3_nt: TGTGCCAGCAGTTTACTAGGGACAGGGGGCAGCGAGCAGTACTTC
v_call: TRBV27
j_call: TRBJ2-7
d_call: TRBD1
clone_size: few

cdr3_aa: CASSPGSAYNEQFF
cdr3_nt: TGTGCCAGCAGTCCAGGGTCCGCCTACAATGAGCAGTTCTTC
v_call: TRBV7-2
j_call: TRBJ2-1
d_call: NA
clone_size: NA

cdr3_aa: CASSQDRASGELFF
cdr3_nt: TGTGCCAGCAGTCAAGACAGGGCGTCCGGGGAGCTGTTTTTT
v_call: TRBV2
j_call: TRBJ2-2
d_call: TRBD1
clone_size: NA

cdr3_aa: CASSPRRGDGGYTF
cdr3_nt: TGTGCCAGCAGCCCCCGACGGGGGGATGGAGGCTACACCTTC
v_call: TRBV7-3
j_call: TRBJ1-2
d_call: NA
clone_size: few

cdr3_aa: CASSQDAGGYEQYF
cdr3_nt: TGTGCCAGCAGCCAAGATGCAGGGGGCTACGAGCAGTACTTC
v_call: TRBV4-2
j_call: TRBJ2-7
d_call: TRBD1
clone_size: NA

cdr3_aa: CASHREVRELFF
cdr3_nt: TGTGCCAGCCACAGGGAAGTCCGGGAGCTGTTTTTT
v_call: TRBV18
j_call: TRBJ2-2
d_call: NA
clone_size: NA

cdr3_aa: CASSMWYQVTDTQYF
cdr3_nt: TGTGCCAGTAGTATGTGGTATCAGGTTACGGATACGCAGTATTTT
v_call: TRBV19
j_call: TRBJ2-3
d_call: NA
clone_size: NA

cdr3_aa: CSAGSRVDTEAFF
cdr3_nt: TGCAGCGCCGGGAGCAGGGTAGACACTGAAGCTTTCTTT
v_call: TRBV29-1
j_call: TRBJ1-1
d_call: NA
clone_size: NA

cdr3_aa: CASRDSIYGYTF
cdr3_nt: TGTGCCAGTAGAGACAGCATCTATGGCTACACCTTC
v_call: TRBV19
j_call: TRBJ1-2
d_call: NA
clone_size: few

cdr3_aa: CASSSDFYEQYF
cdr3_nt: TGTGCCAGCAGCTCGGACTTCTACGAGCAGTACTTC
v_call: TRBV7-9
j_call: TRBJ2-7
d_call: NA
clone_size: few

cdr3_aa: CASGLLAGGGTDTQYF
cdr3_nt: TGCGCCAGCGGACTGTTAGCGGGAGGTGGCACAGATACGCAGTATTTT
v_call: TRBV5-1
j_call: TRBJ2-3
d_call: TRBD2
clone_size: few

cdr3_aa: CASSSLAGGDIQYF
cdr3_nt: TGTGCCAGCAGTTCCCTAGCGGGAGGGGACATTCAGTACTTC
v_call: TRBV5-6
j_call: TRBJ2-4
d_call: TRBD2
clone_size: NA

cdr3_aa: CASSFEGTEAFF
cdr3_nt: TGTGCCAGCAGCTTTGAGGGCACTGAAGCTTTCTTT
v_call: TRBV7-9
j_call: TRBJ1-1
d_call: NA
clone_size: NA

cdr3_aa: CASSPGLLVRNTIYF
cdr3_nt: TGTGCCAGCAGCCCGGGACTCCTCGTACGAAACACCATATATTTT
v_call: TRBV9
j_call: TRBJ1-3
d_call: NA
clone_size: NA

cdr3_aa: CASSLGGPAFF
cdr3_nt: TGTGCCAGCAGCTTGGGGGGGCCGGCTTTCTTT
v_call: TRBV7-9
j_call: TRBJ1-1
d_call: NA
clone_size: few

cdr3_aa: CASSSSSYEQYF
cdr3_nt: TGTGCCAGCAGCTCGAGCTCCTACGAGCAGTACTTC
v_call: TRBV7-2
j_call: TRBJ2-7
d_call: NA
clone_size: few

cdr3_aa: CASSLRQGTDTQYF
cdr3_nt: TGCGCCAGCAGCCTCAGACAGGGCACAGATACGCAGTATTTT
v_call: TRBV4-1
j_call: TRBJ2-3
d_call: NA
clone_size: NA

cdr3_aa: CASSLIQGGQETQYF
cdr3_nt: TGTGCCAGCAGCTTGATACAGGGGGGCCAAGAGACCCAGTACTTC
v_call: TRBV7-8
j_call: TRBJ2-5
d_call: TRBD1
clone_size: NA

cdr3_aa: CASSETGQGSMAQYF
cdr3_nt: TGCGCCAGCAGCGAGACTGGACAGGGGTCTATGGCCCAGTACTTC
v_call: TRBV5-1
j_call: TRBJ2-5
d_call: TRBD1
clone_size: NA

cdr3_aa: CASAPAGEEQFF
cdr3_nt: TGCGCCAGCGCCCCAGCGGGAGAGGAGCAGTTCTTC
v_call: TRBV5-1
j_call: TRBJ2-1
d_call: TRBD2
clone_size: NA

cdr3_aa: CASSPGLSNTQYF
cdr3_nt: TGTGCCAGCAGCCCCGGACTCTCGAATACGCAGTATTTT
v_call: TRBV7-9
j_call: TRBJ2-3
d_call: NA
clone_size: NA

cdr3_aa: CASSFPPRTRSSYNEQFF
cdr3_nt: TGTGCCAGCAGCTTTCCCCCGAGGACTCGGAGCTCCTACAATGAGCAGTTCTTC
v_call: TRBV7-8
j_call: TRBJ2-1
d_call: NA
clone_size: NA

cdr3_aa: CASREIGTGAQYEQYF
cdr3_nt: TGTGCCAGCAGGGAAATAGGGACAGGGGCACAATACGAGCAGTACTTC
v_call: TRBV7-2
j_call: TRBJ2-7
d_call: TRBD1
clone_size: few

cdr3_aa: CATSRDFLYEQFF
cdr3_nt: TGTGCCACCAGCAGAGACTTCCTCTATGAGCAGTTCTTC
v_call: TRBV19
j_call: TRBJ2-1
d_call: NA
clone_size: NA

cdr3_aa: CASSRTHYRGSYNEQFF
cdr3_nt: TGTGCCAGCAGCCGAACCCATTACAGGGGATCCTACAATGAGCAGTTCTTC
v_call: TRBV9
j_call: TRBJ2-1
d_call: TRBD1
clone_size: NA

cdr3_aa: CASSLPDQPQHF
cdr3_nt: TGTGCCAGCAGTTTACCTGATCAGCCCCAGCATTTT
v_call: TRBV28
j_call: TRBJ1-5
d_call: NA
clone_size: NA

cdr3_aa: CASSVTGYNEQFF
cdr3_nt: TGTGCCAGCAGTGTGACAGGGTACAATGAGCAGTTCTTC
v_call: TRBV6-1
j_call: TRBJ2-1
d_call: TRBD1
clone_size: NA

cdr3_aa: CASSPPVRVEQYF
cdr3_nt: TGTGCCAGCTCACCACCGGTCCGCGTCGAGCAGTACTTC
v_call: TRBV18
j_call: TRBJ2-7
d_call: NA
clone_size: few

cdr3_aa: CSVVGGNPKNIQYF
cdr3_nt: TGCAGCGTTGTAGGCGGGAACCCCAAAAACATTCAGTACTTC
v_call: TRBV29-1
j_call: TRBJ2-4
d_call: NA
clone_size: few

cdr3_aa: CASSLAGGPKDTQYF
cdr3_nt: TGTGCCAGCAGTCTAGCGGGAGGGCCAAAAGATACGCAGTATTTT
v_call: TRBV28
j_call: TRBJ2-3
d_call: TRBD2
clone_size: NA

cdr3_aa: CASAPGTSEDTQYF
cdr3_nt: TGCGCCAGCGCCCCCGGGACTAGCGAAGATACGCAGTATTTT
v_call: TRBV5-1
j_call: TRBJ2-3
d_call: TRBD2
clone_size: NA

cdr3_aa: CASSVTGMNTEAFF
cdr3_nt: TGTGCCAGCAGCGTAACGGGTATGAACACTGAAGCTTTCTTT
v_call: TRBV9
j_call: TRBJ1-1
d_call: NA
clone_size: NA

cdr3_aa: CASSPGTGRTFF
cdr3_nt: TGCGCCAGCAGCCCAGGGACAGGGCGGACTTTCTTT
v_call: TRBV5-1
j_call: TRBJ1-1
d_call: TRBD1
clone_size: NA

cdr3_aa: CASSTAWRARNIQYF
cdr3_nt: TGTGCCAGTAGTACTGCGTGGAGGGCCCGAAACATTCAGTACTTC
v_call: TRBV19
j_call: TRBJ2-4
d_call: NA
clone_size: NA

cdr3_aa: CASGTGRDNEQFF
cdr3_nt: TGTGCCAGCGGGACTGGCCGAGACAATGAGCAGTTCTTC
v_call: TRBV11-1
j_call: TRBJ2-1
d_call: NA
clone_size: NA

cdr3_aa: CASSPYQGQGNTEAFF
cdr3_nt: TGTGCCAGCAGCCCCTATCAGGGACAGGGGAACACTGAAGCTTTCTTT
v_call: TRBV7-3
j_call: TRBJ1-1
d_call: TRBD1
clone_size: NA

cdr3_aa: CASSESGFQETQYF
cdr3_nt: TGTGCCAGCAGTGAAAGCGGATTCCAAGAGACCCAGTACTTC
v_call: TRBV6-1
j_call: TRBJ2-5
d_call: NA
clone_size: NA

cdr3_aa: CASSELQAFYGYTF
cdr3_nt: TGTGCCAGCAGTGAGCTACAGGCGTTTTATGGCTACACCTTC
v_call: TRBV6-1
j_call: TRBJ1-2
d_call: NA
clone_size: NA

cdr3_aa: CASLAGGYEQYF
cdr3_nt: TGTGCCAGCCTAGCGGGAGGTTACGAGCAGTACTTC
v_call: TRBV28
j_call: TRBJ2-7
d_call: TRBD2
clone_size: NA

cdr3_aa: CAIKATSGSYEQYF
cdr3_nt: TGTGCCATCAAAGCCACTAGCGGCTCCTACGAGCAGTACTTC
v_call: TRBV10-3
j_call: TRBJ2-7
d_call: TRBD2
clone_size: NA

cdr3_aa: CASSSGQGRDEQYF
cdr3_nt: TGTGCCAGCAGTTCGGGACAGGGGCGGGACGAGCAGTACTTC
v_call: TRBV6-6
j_call: TRBJ2-7
d_call: TRBD1
clone_size: NA

cdr3_aa: CASSEGLVGETQYF
cdr3_nt: TGTGCCAGCTCAGAGGGACTAGTTGGAGAGACCCAGTACTTC
v_call: TRBV18
j_call: TRBJ2-5
d_call: TRBD2
clone_size: NA